This T cell receptor (beta chain) emerged from a study of T-cell reconstitution after alpha-beta-depleted transplantation in children. This clonotype was recorded many times. Unique molecular identifiers were incorporated when the TCRbeta library was constructed. TCRdb passed the PCR reads through MiXCR, listing each CDR3 protein once. The table records roughly 610,000 distinct CDR3 sequences, about 10% of them present only once. V gave up 6 bases and J gave up 0 bases, with 24 bases separating them. From germline, CDR1 is DFQATT and CDR2 SNEGSKA (reference sequence). The CDR3 runs 17 residues. This sequence was found in a human donor who donated a stem cell graft to a child with acute myeloid leukemia. Sequenced material: PBMCs from the stem cell graft donor, taken from the stem cell graft. V and J are TRBV20-1 and TRBJ2-7, with a weak D call TRBD2 (5 bases). CDR3 protein: CSASSGSKTGSSYEQYF. CDR3 coding DNA: TGCAGTGCCTCTTCGGGCTCGAAGACGGGAAGCTCCTACGAGCAGTACTTC.